The 31 T cell receptor beta chains below all came from one sample that was sequenced in a study of cytomegalovirus exposure and HLA in healthy donors. Use of 60 Vbeta and 13 Jbeta primers characterized the PCR. The assay was immunoSEQ multiplex PCR, and TCRdb's table has in-frame clones only and misses some. The profile shows 150,000 to 200,000 clones, more than 65% of them singletons. Sequencing input: PBMCs. These receptors all stem from a man between 18 and 29 years old in good health and CMV-seropositive.

This chain uses TRBV15 with TRBJ2-2; tentative D call: TRBD2 (5 bases). The CDR3 is 14 amino acids. V was clipped by 0 bases and J by 7 bases, with 9 bases between them. Germline V gives CDR1 LNHNV, CDR2 YYDKDF (reference sequence). The CDR3 DNA reads TGTGCCACCAGCAGAGATAGAGGGAGCGGGGAGCTGTTTTTT. This sequence encodes CATSRDRGSGELFF.

This clone was seen more than once but under ten times. As DNA, the CDR3 is TGCGCCAGCAGCTTCCGAGGGACAGGTGCCCTCGGGGGCTACACCTTC. This translates into CASSFRGTGALGGYTF. This chain links TRBV5-1 with TRBJ1-2; TRBD1 matches 8 bases. The CDR3 spans 16 residues. V was clipped by 2 bases and J by 8 bases; unmatched bases: 14. Germline values: CDR1 SGHRS, CDR2 YFSETQ.

This clone was detected a few times. The genes are TRBV11-2 and TRBJ1-4, with TRBD1 identical over 7 bases. The CDR3 has 16 residues. Trimming took 4 bases from V and 7 from J; bases not matched to a gene: 12. Germline-derived CDR1 and CDR2 are SGHAT and FQNNGV. The CDR3 DNA reads TGTGCCAGCAGCTCCCGTTGGACAGGAGTGACTGAAAAACTGTTTTTT. Translated, it gives CASSSRWTGVTEKLFF.

The rearrangement joins TRBV15 to TRBJ1-1; D is unresolved. Germline V CDR1 and CDR2: LNHNV, YYDKDF (reference sequence). The CDR3 is 14 residues long. Between the trimmed V and J ends, which lost 1 base and 2 bases, there was a span of 8 bases. This chain's CDR3 is CATSRVQSNTEAFF. The CDR3 region has the DNA TGTGCCACCAGCAGAGTTCAATCAAACACTGAAGCTTTCTTT.

The chain is built from TRBV28 and TRBJ2-7; 9 bases line up with TRBD2. After removal of 5 bases from V and 7 bases from J, the junction contained 9 bases not matched to a gene. CDR3 length equals 14 residues. Germline-derived CDR1 and CDR2 are MDHEN and SYDVKM. The CDR3 bases are TGTGCCAGCAGTCGGATGGGGCTAGCGGGGGAGCAGTACGTC. It specifies CASSRMGLAGEQYV.

About this clone itself: Sequence at one end of the junction differs from germline and may be a read error. The CDR3 sequence is CASRRGGGNPGELFF. CDR3 in DNA: TGTGCCAGCAGGAGGGGCGGGGGGAACCCCGGGGAGCTGTTTTTT. The chain couples TRBV27 to TRBJ2-2, with 8 bases fitting TRBD2. This CDR3 region has 15 residues. Germline CDR1 and CDR2: MNHEY and SMNVEV (reference sequence).

The V and J genes are TRBV2 and TRBJ2-7; D not certain. The CDR3 extends over 12 amino acids. With 5 bases removed from V and 3 bases from J, the gap between germline ends came to 8 bases. Germline-derived CDR1 and CDR2 are SNHLY and FYNNEI. The CDR3 nucleotides are TGTGCCAGCAGTCCTAACAGCTACGAGCAGTACGTC. Residues: CASSPNSYEQYV.

The gene calls are TRBV19 and TRBJ1-2; TRBD1 matches at 11 bases. Per germline, CDR1 LNHDA and CDR2 SQIVND (reference sequence). The CDR3 totals 16 residues. V shed 4 bases and J 7 bases; nucleotides not matched to a gene: 11. CDR3 bases: TGTGCCAGTAGTAATGGGCTTGGACAGGGGGCATCTGGCTACACCTTC. Its translation is CASSNGLGQGASGYTF.

The V and J genes are TRBV11-2 and TRBJ2-3, with 9 bases aligning to TRBD1. Germline CDR1 reads SGHAT; CDR2 reads FQNNGV. This CDR3 contains 19 residues. After removal of 4 bases from V and 2 bases from J, the junction contained 16 bases not matched to a gene. This CDR3 is CASSYRGRNPRTITDTQYF. For the CDR3, the DNA is TGTGCCAGCAGCTACAGGGGGCGCAATCCCCGGACAATCACAGATACGCAGTATTTT.

The rearrangement links TRBV6-1 to TRBJ2-7, with 9 bases fitting TRBD2. The CDR3 has 19 residues. Germline V lookup: CDR1 MNHNS, CDR2 SASEGT. Trimming at V came to 4 bases and at J to 0 bases, leaving 16 bases not matched to a gene. CDR3 nucleotide sequence: TGTGCCAGCAGTGGACCTACTAGCGGGCCCGAAACCCGCTCCTACGAGCAGTACGTC. Protein product: CASSGPTSGPETRSYEQYV.

The J gene is TRBJ2-4, the V gene TRBV7-8, with 7 positions matching TRBD1. This CDR3 is built from 18 residues. The V gene's germline CDR1 is SGHVS and CDR2 FQNEAQ. The ends lost 5 bases at V and 0 bases at J; junction bases unmatched: 13. CDR3 region: CASSLLQAGGVAKNIQYF. CDR3 coding DNA: TGTGCCAGCAGCCTGCTCCAGGCAGGGGGTGTAGCCAAAAACATTCAGTACTTC.

The chain is built from TRBV27 and TRBJ2-1; 8 nucleotides agree with TRBD1. Trimming cost V 6 bases and J 7 bases; bases outside gene matches: 8. The CDR3 contains 14 residues. Germline CDR1 is MNHEY and CDR2 is SMNVEV (reference sequence). CDR3 in amino acids: CASRFQGAVNEQFF. The CDR3 bases are TGTGCCAGCAGATTTCAGGGGGCGGTGAATGAGCAGTTCTTC.

This sequence joins TRBV4-1 and TRBJ1-1; tentatively, D is TRBD1 (6 bases). Looked up from germline, CDR1 is MGHRA and CDR2 is YSYEKL. The CDR3 consists of 17 residues. V shed 1 base and J shed 2 bases, with 17 bases lying between them. The CDR3 here is CASSQGRSYRENTEAFF. The CDR3 DNA reads as TGCGCCAGCAGCCAAGGCCGATCTTACAGGGAAAACACTGAAGCTTTCTTT.

This clone was recorded a few times. CDR3 coding DNA: TGTGCCAGCAGTCCTACCGGGATAGGCTATGGCTACACCTTC. Translation: CASSPTGIGYGYTF. V usage is TRBV25-1 and J usage is TRBJ1-2; no definite D call. Trimming removed 5 bases from V and 4 bases from J, with 14 bases in between. Germline CDR1 reads MGHDK; CDR2 reads SYGVNS. This CDR3 is 14 amino acids long.

V is TRBV6-5 and J is TRBJ1-4; tentative D call: TRBD1 (6 bases). CDR1 and CDR2 from the germline V gene are MNHEY and SVGAGI. V was clipped by 2 bases and J by 4 bases, with 14 bases between them. The CDR3 has 16 amino acids. CDR3 DNA: TGTGCCAGCAGTTACAGTAGGGACACCCTTAATGAAAAACTGTTTTTT. This gives the protein CASSYSRDTLNEKLFF.

The chain recombines TRBV30 with TRBJ1-6; D gene unclear. The CDR3 contains 13 residues. Per germline, CDR1 GTSNPN and CDR2 SVGIG (reference sequence). V dropped 3 bases and J dropped 6 bases, with 9 bases sitting between them. The CDR3 loop is CAWRVAFNSPLHF. The DNA of the CDR3 is TGTGCCTGGAGGGTGGCCTTTAATTCACCCCTCCACTTT.

This clone has a single count. One end of the junction is discordant with germline, which a read error may explain. The gene calls are TRBV28 and TRBJ1-2; 11 bases are a match to TRBD1. Germline CDR1 reads MDHEN; CDR2 reads SYDVKM. The CDR3 length is 14 residues. The chain's CDR3 is CASSLYPDRGLGSF. CDR3 DNA sequence: TGTGCCAGCAGTTTATACCCGGACAGGGGGCTCGGGTCCTTC.

This clone was seen once. V is TRBV13 and J is TRBJ2-3, with 13 bases fitting TRBD2. Unmatched junction bases numbered 7, after V lost 4 bases and J lost 0 bases. The CDR3 has 18 residues. CDR1 and CDR2 from the germline V gene are PRHDT and FYEKMQ (reference sequence). CDR3 coding DNA: TGTGCCAGCAGCTGGGGACTAGCGGGGACTGCTAGCACAGATACGCAGTATTTT. It encodes CASSWGLAGTASTDTQYF.

V and J are TRBV23-1 and TRBJ2-7; D remains unclear. TRBV23-1 is classed as an ORF, of uncertain function. CDR3 length equals 10 residues. V lost 6 bases to trimming and J lost 5 bases, with 5 bases between them. The CDR3 spells CASRTDEQYV. The CDR3 coding sequence is TGCGCCAGCAGAACAGACGAGCAGTACGTC.

The sample holds a few counts of this clone. A read error may account for a junction end that differs from germline. The rearrangement joins TRBV7-7 to TRBJ2-2, with D perhaps matching TRBD1 (6 bases). The CDR3 sequence is 15 residues long. Germline-derived CDR1 and CDR2 are SSHAT and FNYEAQ (reference sequence). CDR3 sequence: CASSLTGPNTGELFF. The CDR3 DNA sequence: TGTGCTAGCAGCTTGACAGGACCGAACACCGGGGAGCTGTTTTTT.

The chain uses TRBV2 and TRBJ1-2; D possibly corresponds to TRBD1 (5 bases). There are 14 residues in the CDR3. Trimming pared 7 bases from V and 8 bases from J, leaving 20 bases between. Germline assignment: CDR1 SNHLY and CDR2 FYNNEI. This CDR3 reads CASIQGGGGVGYTF. In nucleotides, the CDR3 is TGTGCCAGCATCCAGGGAGGAGGTGGCGTCGGCTACACCTTC.

This clone showed up just a few times. The same CDR3 also results from other DNA sequences found in this sample. The chain uses TRBV6-6 and TRBJ1-1; weak D call: TRBD1 (6 bases). The V end was cut by 5 bases, the J end by 2 bases, with 12 bases between. Germline values: CDR1 MNHNY, CDR2 SVGAGI (reference sequence). The CDR3 runs 14 residues. The CDR3: CASSAGQPNTEAFF. As DNA, the CDR3 is TGTGCCAGCAGTGCCGGACAGCCCAACACTGAAGCTTTCTTT.

This rearrangement joins TRBV19 to TRBJ2-1, with 8 bases that match TRBD2. Looked up from germline, CDR1 is LNHDA and CDR2 is SQIVND (reference sequence). V dropped 0 bases and J dropped 4; count of bases not matched to a gene: 5. CDR3 size: 16 residues. The CDR3 nucleotides are TGTGCCAGTAGTATAGATCTAGCGGGCAAATACAATGAGCAGTTCTTC. Amino acids: CASSIDLAGKYNEQFF.

This rearrangement joins TRBV6-1 to TRBJ2-7; tentative D call: TRBD2 (5 bases). This CDR3 is 14 amino acids long. The germline gives CDR1 MNHNS, CDR2 SASEGT. Between the trimmed V and J ends, which lost 1 base and 0 bases, there was a span of 7 bases. This CDR3 reads CASSEVGSSYEQYV. The CDR3 region has the DNA TGTGCCAGCAGTGAAGTAGGGAGCTCCTACGAGCAGTACGTC.

The chain combines TRBV6-5 with TRBJ1-2; 8 positions match TRBD1. V lost 6 bases, J lost 0 bases, and 3 bases stayed unmatched. Germline values: CDR1 MNHEY, CDR2 SVGAGI. The CDR3 consists of 14 residues. CDR3 region: CASRSGQANYGYTF. The CDR3 DNA follows: TGTGCCAGCAGGTCGGGACAGGCTAACTATGGCTACACCTTC.

This clone was seen only a few times. This rearrangement joins TRBV21-1 to TRBJ2-1; TRBD2, the D gene given by the table, was not confirmed from the DNA. TRBV21-1 is classified as a pseudogene. CDR3 size: 14 residues. In DNA form, the CDR3 reads TGTGCCAGCAGCCGGGGACTAGCGGAGAATGAGCAGTTCTTC. Protein sequence: CASSRGLAENEQFF.

The chain uses TRBV6-6 and TRBJ2-7; possibly TRBD2 for D (6 bases). The CDR3 extends over 14 amino acids. Germline lookup yields CDR1 MNHNY and CDR2 SVGAGI (reference sequence). Trimming took off 6 bases at V and 4 bases at J, with 16 bases between the two ends. CDR3 in amino acids: CASSPTGVQYEQYV. DNA of the CDR3: TGTGCCAGCAGCCCCACGGGGGTGCAATACGAGCAGTACGTC.

The table lists this clone with a count of one. The chain combines TRBV5-1 with TRBJ1-1, with a tentative D call TRBD1 (6 bases). Trimming removed 2 bases at V and 11 bases at J, with 10 bases between. CDR3 length: 11 residues. The germline V gene has CDR1 SGHRS and CDR2 YFSETQ. The DNA for the CDR3 is TGCGCCAGCAGCTTAGGGGGTTCGGCTTTCTTT. Protein sequence: CASSLGGSAFF.

The V call is TRBV15, the J call TRBJ1-2; tentatively, D is TRBD1 (6 bases). Germline V gene sequence: CDR1 LNHNV, CDR2 YYDKDF (reference sequence). The CDR3 contains 15 residues. Deletions cut 0 bases from V and 4 bases from J, with 12 bases between. CDR3 nucleotide sequence: TGTGCCACCAGCAGAGACCAACAGGGTAGCTATGGCTACACCTTC. This translates into CATSRDQQGSYGYTF.

This clone was counted only a few times. The gene calls are TRBV5-6 and TRBJ1-5, with 7 bases matching TRBD1. The junction had 3 bases not matched to a gene; V was cut back by 1 base and J by 2 bases. The germline V gene has CDR1 SGHDT and CDR2 YYEEEE. The CDR3 is made up of 15 amino acids. The CDR3 nucleotides are TGTGCCAGCAGCTTGACAGGGGTTCGCAATCAGCCCCAGCATTTT. Its translation: CASSLTGVRNQPQHF.

This clone turned up a few times. This sample includes further DNA sequences coding for the same CDR3. CDR3 sequence: CAISGPTGRERDEQFF. The CDR3 bases are TGTGCCATCAGTGGTCCTACAGGGAGGGAACGCGATGAGCAGTTCTTC. The J gene is TRBJ2-1, the V gene TRBV10-3; the D gene is possibly TRBD2 (7 bases). The CDR3 has 16 residues. V was trimmed by 4 bases and J by 8 bases, leaving 21 bases between them. Germline CDR1 and CDR2: ENHRY and SYGVKD.